This T cell receptor beta chain derives from a study of blood T cell repertoires in COVID-19. This clone occurred a few times. Original methodology: Reference gene primers were amplified, and this amplification served to estimate nucleated cell counts. The assay was immunoSEQ multiplex PCR, and TCRdb's table has in-frame clones only and misses some. V and J calls and clone size come straight from that table; D and trimming were deduced from the DNA. Of a few hundred thousand clones listed, approximately 90% are singletons. This CDR3 has 16 amino acids. Germline lookup yields CDR1 SGDLS and CDR2 YYNGEE. Deletions cut 4 bases from V and 5 bases from J, with 21 bases between. Recruited during active infection, patients (from Seattle) were subsequently followed longitudinally.

The specimen sequenced was peripheral blood. The rearrangement links TRBV9 to TRBJ1-2, with D perhaps TRBD1 (6 bases). The origin of this receptor is a woman aged 50 to 60 with COVID-19, enrolled during active disease. CDR3: CASSRGRGRGEYGYTF. CDR3 nucleotide sequence: TGTGCCAGCAGCCGAGGGAGGGGCAGGGGAGAGTATGGCTACACCTTC.